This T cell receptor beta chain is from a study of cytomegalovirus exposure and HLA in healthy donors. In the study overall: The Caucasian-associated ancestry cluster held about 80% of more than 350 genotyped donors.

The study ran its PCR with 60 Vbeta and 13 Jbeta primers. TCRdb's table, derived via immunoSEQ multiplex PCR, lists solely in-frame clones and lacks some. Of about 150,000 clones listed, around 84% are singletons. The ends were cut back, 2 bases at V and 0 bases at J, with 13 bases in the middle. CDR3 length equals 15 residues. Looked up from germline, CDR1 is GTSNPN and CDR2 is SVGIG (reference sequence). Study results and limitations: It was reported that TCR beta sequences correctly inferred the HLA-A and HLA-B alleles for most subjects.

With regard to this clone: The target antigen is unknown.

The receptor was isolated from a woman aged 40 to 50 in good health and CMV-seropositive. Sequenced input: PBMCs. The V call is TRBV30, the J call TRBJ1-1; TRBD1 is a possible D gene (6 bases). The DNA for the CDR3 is TGTGCCTGGAGTCAACCGGACAGATTGAACACTGAAGCTTTCTTT. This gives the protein CAWSQPDRLNTEAFF.